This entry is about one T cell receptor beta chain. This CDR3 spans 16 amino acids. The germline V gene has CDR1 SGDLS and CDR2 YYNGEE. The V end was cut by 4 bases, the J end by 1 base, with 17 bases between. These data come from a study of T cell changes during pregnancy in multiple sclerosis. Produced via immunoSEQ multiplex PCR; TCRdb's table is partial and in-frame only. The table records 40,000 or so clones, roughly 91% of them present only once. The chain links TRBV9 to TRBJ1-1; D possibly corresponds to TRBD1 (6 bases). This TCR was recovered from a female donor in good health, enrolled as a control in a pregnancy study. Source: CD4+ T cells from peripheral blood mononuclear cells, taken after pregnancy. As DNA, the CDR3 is TGTGCCAGCAGCTTACAGGGTCGGTCGGCGAACACTGAAGCTTTCTTT. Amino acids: CASSLQGRSANTEAFF.